A single sample is the source of the 5 T cell receptor beta chains below, sequenced in a study of cytomegalovirus exposure and HLA in healthy donors. The PCR ran on 60 Vbeta and 13 Jbeta primers. The protocol was immunoSEQ multiplex PCR, while the TCRdb copy is restricted to in-frame clones and leaves out a portion. This repertoire shows about 110,000 clones, 83% found once; its top ten account for approximately 6.1%. Material for sequencing was PBMCs. The receptors shown here come from a man younger than 30 in good health and CMV-seronegative.

The chain employs TRBV10-2 and TRBJ2-1, with 9 bases identical to TRBD2. CDR3 length: 13 residues. The V segment lost 6 bases and the J segment 10 bases; nucleotides outside the gene matches: 7. Germline CDR1 is WSHSY and CDR2 is SAAADI. The CDR3 here is CASSHGLAREQFF. For the CDR3, the DNA is TGCGCCAGCAGCCACGGACTAGCGAGGGAGCAGTTCTTC.

The chain joins TRBV7-9 to TRBJ2-7; 9 bases map to TRBD1. The V and J ends lost 5 bases and 6 bases, in that order; junction bases with no gene match: 14. The CDR3 spans 16 residues. The germline CDR1 and CDR2 sequences are SEHNR and FQNEAQ (reference sequence). DNA for the CDR3: TGTGCCAGCAGCAGACACAGGGGGCTAACCCTCCTCGAGCAGTACTTC. Encoded protein: CASSRHRGLTLLEQYF.

A remark on this clone: One end of the junction is discordant with germline, which a read error may explain. The chain's CDR3 is CASHQRDLPYDEQFF. In nucleotides, the CDR3 is TGTGCCAGCCATCAGCGGGACCTACCCTACGATGAGCAGTTCTTC. The V call is TRBV5-6, the J call TRBJ2-1; the match to TRBD2 covers 7 bases. The CDR3 sequence is 15 residues long. Germline assignment: CDR1 SGHDT and CDR2 YYEEEE.

The rearrangement joins TRBV18 to TRBJ2-5; 11 positions match TRBD1. CDR3 length equals 14 residues. V lost 5 bases, J lost 5 bases, and 4 bases stayed unmatched. The germline CDR1 and CDR2 sequences are KGHSH and LQKENI. For the CDR3, the DNA is TGTGCCAGCTCAGGACAGGGGGCGGATGAGACCCAGTACTTC. Encoded protein: CASSGQGADETQYF. Full variable domain (missing parts from reference TRBV18 and TRBJ2-5): NAGVMQNPRHLVRRRGQEARLRCSPMKGHSHVYWYRQLPEEGLKFMVYLQKENIIDESGMPKERFSAEFPKEGPSILRIQQVVRGDSAAYFCASSGQGADETQYFGPGTRLLVL.

The CDR3 loop is CASSQGLAGSYTDTQYF. CDR3 in DNA: TGCGCCAGCAGCCAAGGACTAGCGGGGAGCTACACAGATACGCAGTATTTT. The rearrangement links TRBV4-3 to TRBJ2-3; TRBD2 aligns across 11 bases. V trimming: 1 base; J trimming: 2 bases; junction bases outside the gene matches: 5. CDR1 and CDR2 (germline): LGHNA, YSLEER. The CDR3 consists of 17 residues.